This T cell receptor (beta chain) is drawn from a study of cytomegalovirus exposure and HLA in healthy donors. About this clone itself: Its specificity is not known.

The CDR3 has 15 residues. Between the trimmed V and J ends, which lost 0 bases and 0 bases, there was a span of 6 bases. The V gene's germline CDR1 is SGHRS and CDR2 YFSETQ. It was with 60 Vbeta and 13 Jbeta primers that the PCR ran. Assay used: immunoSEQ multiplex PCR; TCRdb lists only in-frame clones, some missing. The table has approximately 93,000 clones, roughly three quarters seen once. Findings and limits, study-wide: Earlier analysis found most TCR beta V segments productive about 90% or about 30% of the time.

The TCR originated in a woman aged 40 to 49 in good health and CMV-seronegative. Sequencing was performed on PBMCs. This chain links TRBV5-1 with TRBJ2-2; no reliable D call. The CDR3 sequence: CASSLVTTNTGELFF. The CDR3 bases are TGCGCCAGCAGCTTGGTCACTACGAACACCGGGGAGCTGTTTTTT.